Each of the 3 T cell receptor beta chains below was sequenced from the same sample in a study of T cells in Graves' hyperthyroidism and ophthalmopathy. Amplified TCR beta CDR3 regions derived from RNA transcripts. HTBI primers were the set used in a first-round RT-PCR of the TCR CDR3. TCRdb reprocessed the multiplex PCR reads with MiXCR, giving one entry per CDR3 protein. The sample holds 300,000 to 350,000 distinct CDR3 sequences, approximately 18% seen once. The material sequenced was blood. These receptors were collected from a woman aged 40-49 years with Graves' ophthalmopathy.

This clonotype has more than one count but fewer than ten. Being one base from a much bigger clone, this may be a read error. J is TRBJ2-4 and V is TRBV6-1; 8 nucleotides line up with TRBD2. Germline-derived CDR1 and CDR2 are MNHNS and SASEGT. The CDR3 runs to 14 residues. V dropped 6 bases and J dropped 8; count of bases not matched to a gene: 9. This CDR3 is CASRGLVSKDIQYF. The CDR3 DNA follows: TGTGCCAGCAGGGGACTAGTTTCTAAAGACATTCAGTACTTC.

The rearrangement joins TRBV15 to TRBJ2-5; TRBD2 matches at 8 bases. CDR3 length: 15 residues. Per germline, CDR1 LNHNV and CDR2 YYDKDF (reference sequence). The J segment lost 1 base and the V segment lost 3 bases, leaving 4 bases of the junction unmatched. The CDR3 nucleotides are TGTGCCACCAGCAGGGCTAGCGGGTTCCAAGAGACCCAGTACTTC. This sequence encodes CATSRASGFQETQYF.

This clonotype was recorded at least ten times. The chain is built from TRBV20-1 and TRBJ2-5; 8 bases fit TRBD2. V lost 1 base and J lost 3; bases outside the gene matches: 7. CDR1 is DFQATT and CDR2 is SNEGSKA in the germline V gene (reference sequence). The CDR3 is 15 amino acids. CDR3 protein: CSARVQREFEETQYF. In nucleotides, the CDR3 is TGCAGTGCTAGAGTACAGCGGGAGTTTGAAGAGACCCAGTACTTC.